This T cell receptor (beta chain) was found in a study of T cell responses to AZD1222 COVID-19 vaccine (dated by TCRdb to the early 2020s). Study-level background: A total of 233 trial participants underwent TCR sequencing, of whom some 210 received two doses of AZD1222 and around 25 received two doses of the MenACWY control vaccine. Trial participants were enrolled by age into subgroups of 18-55, 56-69 and 70-plus years, and roughly 150, 30 and 60 TCR-sequenced participants, respectively, were included in these subgroups. Overall study results and their limits: Because no day 14 peak-response samples were available, the repertoires could be characterized only after the peak T cell response. The whole spike protein was spanned by vaccine-associated CD4 TCRs, and dominant responses were seen in regions 160-218 and 743-854. In the small 56-69-year group, the increase in depth fell short of significance, most likely because of low power. Most participants were white British and females outnumbered males, and the authors suggested that clonal diversity may have been underestimated. Conclusions about previously exposed vaccinees are limited, since just a handful of AZD1222 recipients were seropositive for SARS-CoV-2 at baseline. Epitopes outside the regions mutated in the B.1.351 and B.1.1.7 variants were reportedly recognized by nearly half of the unique spike-specific TCRs. Spike-specific TCR breadth and depth rose significantly after two AZD1222 doses compared with day 0 and with MenACWY recipients.

V and J are trimmed by 4 bases and 4 bases, and the gene matches miss 9 bases of the junction. Inclusive of the bounding cysteine and phenylalanine, the CDR3 is 18 residues long. Just CDR3 DNA is preserved here, 54 bases in frame from base 1. Reading the germline V gene gives CDR1 SGDLS and CDR2 YYNGEE. The CDR3 regions of human TCRbeta chains were analyzed by immunosequencing. The paper's processing steps were these. TCRs in the repertoires were compared against a reference library of SARS-CoV-2-specific TCRs that had been generated with the MIRA antigen-specificity platform. Breadth meant the fraction of unique TCRs that were SARS-CoV-2-associated, whereas depth meant the fraction of total T cells that were SARS-CoV-2-associated. Using the MIRA data, every spike-specific TCR was mapped to the spike region that the TCR reacted to and assigned to either a CD4 or a CD8 class. Log10-transformed breadth and depth values were compared by one-way ANOVA with Sidak's multiple comparisons tests. TCRdb holds this immuneACCESS table with in-frame rearrangements only. Some clones are missing; in checked studies, unresolved V genes explain under half, and the rest has no known cause. V, J and clone size reflect that table, while D and trimming were determined from the DNA. For this sample the table gives tens of thousands of clones, of which roughly 84% were detected only once. Jointly, the top ten make up 18% of the sample.

Concerning this clone: What this receptor recognizes is not known. No base quality information exists; no much larger clone differs at one position.

The time point label corresponds to: about 28 days (+/-7) after the second vaccine dose. AZD1222 recipients whose second dose came at about 4 weeks and those whose second dose came at about 12 weeks were combined into one group, since spike-specific TCR depth and breadth did not differ between the two schedules. Vaccinee samples were obtained from the UK trials COV001 and COV002, which included a single-blind randomized controlled phase 2/3 trial of AZD1222 (ChAdOx1 nCoV-19) in healthy adults. For TCRbeta chain sequencing, PBMC samples from trial participants were taken at day 0 and at day 28 after the second dose.

This receptor chain uses TRBV9 and TRBJ2-6; TRBD1 agrees with 12 junctional bases. The specimen comprised peripheral blood, sampled 28 days after the second AZD1222 dose. The sequence came from an adult who received the AZD1222 COVID-19 vaccine. The sequenced DNA is TGTGCCAGCAGCACGTCACCGGGACAGGGGGCCGGGGCCAACGTCCTGACTTTC. It translates to CASSTSPGQGAGANVLTF.